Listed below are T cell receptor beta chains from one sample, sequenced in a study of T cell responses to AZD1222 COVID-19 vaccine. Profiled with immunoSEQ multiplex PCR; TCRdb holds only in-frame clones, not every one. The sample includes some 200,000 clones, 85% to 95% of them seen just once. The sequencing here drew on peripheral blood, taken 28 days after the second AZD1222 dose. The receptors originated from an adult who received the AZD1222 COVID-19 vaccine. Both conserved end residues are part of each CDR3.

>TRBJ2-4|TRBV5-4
CASSLPGEEAKNIQYF
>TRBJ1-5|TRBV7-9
CASSYQDRGQPQHF
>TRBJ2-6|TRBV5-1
CASTGSGANVLTF
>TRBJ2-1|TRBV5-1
CASSPGDGRLARGSYNEQFF
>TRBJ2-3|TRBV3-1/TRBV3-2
CASSQRTDTQYF
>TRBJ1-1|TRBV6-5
CASSYSSPFEAFF
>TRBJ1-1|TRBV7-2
CASSPSPGRVTEAFF
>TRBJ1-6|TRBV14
CASSRRRDRVDSPLHF
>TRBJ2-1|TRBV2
CASTWGEQFF
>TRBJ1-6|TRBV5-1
CASSFTPDYNSPLHF
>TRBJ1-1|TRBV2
CASNLLKNTEAFF
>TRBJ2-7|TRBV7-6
CASSLAGTVAYEQYF
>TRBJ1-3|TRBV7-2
CASSPSLSGNTIYF
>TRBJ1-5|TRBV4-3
CASSQLTGNNQPQHF
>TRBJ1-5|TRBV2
CASSERGVPGPQHF
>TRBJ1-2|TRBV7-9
CASSRQDSSYTF
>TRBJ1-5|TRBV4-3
CASSQDLRGPQHF
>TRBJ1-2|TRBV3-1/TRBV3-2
CASRQQGALPYGYTF
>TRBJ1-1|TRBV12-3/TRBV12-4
CATNRGVGAEAFF
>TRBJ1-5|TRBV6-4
CASSVSAWGQPQHF
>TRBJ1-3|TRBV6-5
CASSYLGRDSGNTIYF
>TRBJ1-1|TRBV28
CASSSGQGAPTEAFF
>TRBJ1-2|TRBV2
CASSARQGGFYGYTF
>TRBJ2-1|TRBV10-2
CASNPGQGSNEQFF
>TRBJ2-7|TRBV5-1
CASSVRQSYTGEQYF
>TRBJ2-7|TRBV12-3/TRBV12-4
CASGPVGREQYF